The 5 T cell receptor beta chains below were found in one sample sequenced in a study of blood T cell repertoires in COVID-19. Produced via immunoSEQ multiplex PCR; TCRdb's table is partial and in-frame only. The sample holds around 58,000 clones, roughly 89% seen once. The sequenced material came from peripheral blood. Receptors originate from a man between 60 and 75 years old with active COVID-19.

The V gene is TRBV5-1, the J gene TRBJ1-6; 7 bases map to TRBD1. Germline lookup yields CDR1 SGHRS and CDR2 YFSETQ. With 4 bases clipped from V and 0 bases from J, the junction kept 13 bases outside the gene matches. This CDR3 comprises 19 residues. The CDR3 reads CASSASRRDSSSYNSPLHF. The CDR3 bases are TGCGCCAGCAGCGCTTCGCGGAGGGACAGTAGCTCCTATAATTCACCCCTCCACTTT.

The chain recombines TRBV14 with TRBJ1-6; the match to TRBD1 covers 9 bases. This CDR3 spans 17 amino acids. Trimming took 5 bases from V and 3 from J; bases not matched to a gene: 8. Per germline, CDR1 SGHDN and CDR2 FVKESK. DNA for the CDR3: TGTGCCAGCAGCACTACCCGGACAGGGGTCTATAATTCACCCCTCCACTTT. Protein sequence: CASSTTRTGVYNSPLHF.

This clone came up a few times. This chain connects TRBV6-5 to TRBJ2-7; possible D gene TRBD1, 5 bases. Between the trimmed V and J ends, which lost 6 bases and 2 bases, there was a span of 11 bases. This CDR3 is 13 amino acids long. The germline V gene has CDR1 MNHEY and CDR2 SVGAGI. The DNA for the CDR3 is TGTGCCAGCAGCAAGACAGCCACCTACGAGCAGTACTTC. Translation gives CASSKTATYEQYF.

CDR3 loop: CASSLRDRGLRTNYGYTF. For the CDR3, the DNA is TGTGCCAGCAGTTTGAGGGACAGGGGTCTAAGAACTAACTATGGCTACACCTTC. This chain uses TRBV28 with TRBJ1-2, with 10 bases that match TRBD1. Per the germline V gene, CDR1 is MDHEN and CDR2 is SYDVKM. The CDR3 sequence is 18 residues long. The V gene end was trimmed by 3 bases and the J gene end by 0 bases; junction bases not matched to a gene: 10.

The chain has TRBV4-1 and TRBJ2-2; D remains ambiguous. The V and J ends lost 6 bases and 5 bases respectively, with 7 bases between them. The CDR3 has 12 residues. Per germline, CDR1 MGHRA and CDR2 YSYEKL. The DNA for the CDR3 is TGCGCCAGCAGTTCTCGGACCGGGGAGCTGTTTTTT. Its translation: CASSSRTGELFF.